This TCR beta chain is drawn from a study of T cell responses to AZD1222 COVID-19 vaccine. For this clone: Its antigen is unknown.

Study-level points and caveats: Mostly white British, mostly female donors; authors suggested clonal diversity may be underestimated.

The data were produced by immunoSEQ multiplex PCR, yet TCRdb's version contains in-frame clones alone and is incomplete. The table has 250,000 to 300,000 clones, around 93% seen once. The CDR3 spans 15 residues. Looked up from germline, CDR1 is MDHEN and CDR2 is SYDVKM. The germline V and J ends were trimmed by 5 bases and 1 base, with 12 bases remaining between them. The TCR sequence derives from an adult who received the AZD1222 COVID-19 vaccine. The chain employs TRBV28 and TRBJ1-3; D remains unclear. Material: peripheral blood, obtained 28 days after the second AZD1222 dose. CDR3 nucleotides: TGTGCCAGCAGTCAGCGGACGGAGTCTGGAAACACCATATATTTT. Translated, it gives CASSQRTESGNTIYF.